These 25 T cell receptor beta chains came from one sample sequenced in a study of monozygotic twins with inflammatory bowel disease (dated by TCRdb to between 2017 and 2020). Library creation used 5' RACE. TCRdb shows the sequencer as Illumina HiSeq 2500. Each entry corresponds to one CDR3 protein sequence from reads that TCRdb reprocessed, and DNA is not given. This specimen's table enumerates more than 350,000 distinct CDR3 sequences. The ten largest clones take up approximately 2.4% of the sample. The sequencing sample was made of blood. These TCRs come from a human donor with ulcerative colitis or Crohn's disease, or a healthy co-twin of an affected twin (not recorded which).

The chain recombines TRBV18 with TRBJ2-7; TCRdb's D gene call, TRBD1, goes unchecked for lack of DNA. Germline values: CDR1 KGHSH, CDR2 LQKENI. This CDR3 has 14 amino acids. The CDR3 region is CASSPPQGHYEQYF.

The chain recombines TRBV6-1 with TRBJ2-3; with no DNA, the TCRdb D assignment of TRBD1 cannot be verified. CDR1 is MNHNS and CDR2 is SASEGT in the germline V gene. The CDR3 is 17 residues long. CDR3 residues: CASSESFGTGVTDTQYF.

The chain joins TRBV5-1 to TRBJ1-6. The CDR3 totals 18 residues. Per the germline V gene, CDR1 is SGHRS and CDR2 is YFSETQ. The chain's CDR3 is CASSLSSVGGSYNSPLHF.

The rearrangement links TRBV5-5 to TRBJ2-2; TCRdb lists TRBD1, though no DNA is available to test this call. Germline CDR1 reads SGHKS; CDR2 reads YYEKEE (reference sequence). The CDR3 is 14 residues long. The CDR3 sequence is CASSLQGSTGELFF.

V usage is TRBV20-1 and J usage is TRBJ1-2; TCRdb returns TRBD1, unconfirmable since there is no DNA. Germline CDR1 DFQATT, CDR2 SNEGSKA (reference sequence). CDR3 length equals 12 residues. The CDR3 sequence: CSARRQGDGYTF.

CDR3 protein: CASRPQGGGEKLFF. V and J are TRBV5-1 and TRBJ1-4. Germline CDR1 is SGHRS and CDR2 is YFSETQ. This CDR3 has 14 residues. Looking up the rest from reference TRBV5-1 and TRBJ1-4 gives the full variable domain: KAGVTQTPRYLIKTRGQQVTLSCSPISGHRSVSWYQQTPGQGLQFLFEYFSETQRNKGNFPGRFSGRQFSNSRSEMNVSTLELGDSALYLCASRPQGGGEKLFFGSGTQLSVL.

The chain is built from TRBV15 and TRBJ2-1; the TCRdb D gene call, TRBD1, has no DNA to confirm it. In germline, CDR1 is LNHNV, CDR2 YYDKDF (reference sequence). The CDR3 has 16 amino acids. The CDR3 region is CATSRGGGVSGGEQFF.

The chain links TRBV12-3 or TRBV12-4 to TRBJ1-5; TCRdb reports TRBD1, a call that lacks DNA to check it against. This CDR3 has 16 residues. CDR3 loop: CASSFQGSRGNQPQHF.

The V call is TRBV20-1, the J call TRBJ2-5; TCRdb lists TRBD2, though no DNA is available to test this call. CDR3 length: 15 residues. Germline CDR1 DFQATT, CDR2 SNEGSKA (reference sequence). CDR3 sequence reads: CSARGTSGSQETQYF.

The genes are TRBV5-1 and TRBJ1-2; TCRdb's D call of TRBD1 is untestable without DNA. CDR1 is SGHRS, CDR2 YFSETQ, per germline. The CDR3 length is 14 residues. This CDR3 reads CASSLAPGGSGYTF.

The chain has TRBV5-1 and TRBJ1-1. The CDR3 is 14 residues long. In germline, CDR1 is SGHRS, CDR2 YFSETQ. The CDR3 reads CASSWDPMNTEAFF.

CDR3 amino acids: CASSLGSGIREKLFF. This rearrangement joins TRBV12-3 or TRBV12-4 to TRBJ1-4. CDR3 length equals 15 residues.

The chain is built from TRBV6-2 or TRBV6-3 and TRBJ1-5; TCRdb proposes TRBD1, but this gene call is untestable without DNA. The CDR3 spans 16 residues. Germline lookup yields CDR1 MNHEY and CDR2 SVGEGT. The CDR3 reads CASSSYRAREEQPQHF.

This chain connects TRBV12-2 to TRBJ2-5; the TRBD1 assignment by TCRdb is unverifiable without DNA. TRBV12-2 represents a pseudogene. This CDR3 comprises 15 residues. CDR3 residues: CASRLETGFSETQYF.

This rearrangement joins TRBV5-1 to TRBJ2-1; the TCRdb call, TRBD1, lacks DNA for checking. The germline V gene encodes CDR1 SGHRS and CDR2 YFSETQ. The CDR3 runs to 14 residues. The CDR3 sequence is CASSPRGRKDEQFF.

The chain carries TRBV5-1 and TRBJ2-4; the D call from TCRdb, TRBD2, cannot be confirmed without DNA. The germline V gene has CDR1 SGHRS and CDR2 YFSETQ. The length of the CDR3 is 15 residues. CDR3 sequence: CASSLAKAGRDIQYF. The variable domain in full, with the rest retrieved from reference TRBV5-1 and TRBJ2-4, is KAGVTQTPRYLIKTRGQQVTLSCSPISGHRSVSWYQQTPGQGLQFLFEYFSETQRNKGNFPGRFSGRQFSNSRSEMNVSTLELGDSALYLCASSLAKAGRDIQYFGAGTRLSVL.

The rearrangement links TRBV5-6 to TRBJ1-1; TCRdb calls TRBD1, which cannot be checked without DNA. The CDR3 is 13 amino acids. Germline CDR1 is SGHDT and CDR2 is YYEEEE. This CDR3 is CASTPGGFKSAFF.

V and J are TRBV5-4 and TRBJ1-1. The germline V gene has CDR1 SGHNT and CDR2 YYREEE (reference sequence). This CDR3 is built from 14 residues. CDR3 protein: CASSPRTQNTEAFF.

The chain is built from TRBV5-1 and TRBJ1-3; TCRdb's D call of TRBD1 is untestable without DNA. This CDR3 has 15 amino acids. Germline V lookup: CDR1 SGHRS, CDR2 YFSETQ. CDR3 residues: CASSRQGDPGNTIYF.

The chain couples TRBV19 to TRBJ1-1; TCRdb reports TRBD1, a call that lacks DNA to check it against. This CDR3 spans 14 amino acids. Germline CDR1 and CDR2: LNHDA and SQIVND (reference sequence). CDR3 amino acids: CASSGQGARTEAFF.

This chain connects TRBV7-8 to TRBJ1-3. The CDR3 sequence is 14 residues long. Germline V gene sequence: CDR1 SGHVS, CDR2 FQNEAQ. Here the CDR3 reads CASSHDSSGNTIYF.

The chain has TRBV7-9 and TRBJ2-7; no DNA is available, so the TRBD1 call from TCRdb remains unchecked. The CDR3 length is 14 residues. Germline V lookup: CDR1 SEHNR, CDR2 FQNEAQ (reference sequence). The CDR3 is CAIVRDRSPYEQYF.

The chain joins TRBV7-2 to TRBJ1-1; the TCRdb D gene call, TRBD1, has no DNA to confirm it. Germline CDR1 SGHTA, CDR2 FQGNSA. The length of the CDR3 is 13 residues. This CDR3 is CASSREGLGEAFF.

The CDR3 sequence: CAISGRLGAGNTEAFF. V is TRBV10-3 and J is TRBJ1-1; TCRdb outputs TRBD1, but without DNA this stays unchecked. CDR1 is ENHRY, CDR2 SYGVKD, per germline. This CDR3 spans 16 amino acids.

CDR3 loop: CASSIDAGQGALAKNIQYF. The chain links TRBV19 to TRBJ2-4; TCRdb proposes TRBD1, but this gene call is untestable without DNA. The CDR3 is 19 residues long. Per the germline V gene, CDR1 is LNHDA and CDR2 is SQIVND (reference sequence).